This is a list of T cell receptor beta chains from one sample in a study of blood T cell repertoires in COVID-19. Assay: immunoSEQ multiplex PCR; the TCRdb copy retains only in-frame clones and omits some. Among just over 150,000 clones listed, approximately 92% were seen once. The sample was peripheral blood. The origin of the receptors is a woman between 50 and 59 years old with acute or convalescent COVID-19. Both conserved end residues are part of each CDR3. The order of the fields is V gene, clone size, D gene, J gene, CDR3 protein, CDR3 DNA. D genes are given only for firm matches. The size entry is marked missing in some rows and otherwise reads once, few, many or a size class.

V gene: TRBV29-1; clone size: once; D gene: .; J gene: TRBJ2-7; CDR3 protein: CSVAKAAAAYEQYF; CDR3 DNA: TGCAGCGTCGCGAAGGCCGCCGCGGCCTACGAGCAGTACTTC
V gene: TRBV20-1; clone size: .; D gene: .; J gene: TRBJ1-2; CDR3 protein: CSARGGYTF; CDR3 DNA: TGCAGTGCTAGGGGCGGCTACACCTTC
V gene: TRBV18; clone size: .; D gene: .; J gene: TRBJ1-3; CDR3 protein: CASSPQGLLSGNTIYF; CDR3 DNA: TGTGCCAGCTCACCCCAGGGGTTGTTGTCTGGAAACACCATATATTTT
V gene: TRBV7-9; clone size: .; D gene: TRBD2; J gene: TRBJ2-7; CDR3 protein: CASSPQGRREGPPYEQYF; CDR3 DNA: TGTGCCAGCAGCCCCCAGGGTCGGCGGGAGGGTCCCCCCTACGAGCAGTACTTC
V gene: TRBV2; clone size: .; D gene: .; J gene: TRBJ1-2; CDR3 protein: CASSSGSTNYGYTF; CDR3 DNA: TGTGCCAGCAGCTCCGGTAGTACTAACTATGGCTACACCTTC
V gene: TRBV9; clone size: .; D gene: .; J gene: TRBJ1-2; CDR3 protein: CASSVDPERVYGYTF; CDR3 DNA: TGTGCCAGCAGCGTAGACCCGGAGAGGGTCTATGGCTACACCTTC
V gene: TRBV9; clone size: .; D gene: .; J gene: TRBJ1-3; CDR3 protein: CASSDSSGNTIYF; CDR3 DNA: TGTGCCAGCAGCGACAGCTCTGGAAACACCATATATTTT
V gene: TRBV27; clone size: .; D gene: .; J gene: TRBJ1-1; CDR3 protein: CASSSSGTEAFF; CDR3 DNA: TGTGCCAGCAGTTCCTCGGGCACTGAAGCTTTCTTT
V gene: TRBV6-5; clone size: .; D gene: .; J gene: TRBJ1-4; CDR3 protein: CASSYGRREKLFF; CDR3 DNA: TGTGCCAGCAGTTACGGGAGACGAGAAAAACTGTTTTTT
V gene: TRBV6-6; clone size: .; D gene: .; J gene: TRBJ1-3; CDR3 protein: CATSERNTIYF; CDR3 DNA: TGTGCCACCTCTGAGAGAAACACCATATATTTT
V gene: TRBV28; clone size: .; D gene: TRBD1; J gene: TRBJ1-2; CDR3 protein: CASSPSLGTGNYGYTF; CDR3 DNA: TGTGCCAGCAGTCCTTCCCTCGGGACAGGGAACTATGGCTACACCTTC
V gene: TRBV2; clone size: .; D gene: TRBD1; J gene: TRBJ1-2; CDR3 protein: CASTWTGGITGYTF; CDR3 DNA: TGTGCCAGCACCTGGACAGGGGGTATAACCGGCTACACCTTC
V gene: TRBV7-9; clone size: .; D gene: .; J gene: TRBJ2-2; CDR3 protein: CAIRPGVSGELFF; CDR3 DNA: TGTGCCATCCGTCCAGGGGTTTCCGGGGAGCTGTTTTTT
V gene: TRBV4-2; clone size: .; D gene: TRBD2; J gene: TRBJ2-5; CDR3 protein: CASSQEGTSRETQYF; CDR3 DNA: TGTGCCAGCAGCCAAGAAGGGACTAGTCGAGAGACCCAGTACTTC
V gene: TRBV6-1; clone size: .; D gene: .; J gene: TRBJ1-4; CDR3 protein: CASSEGISGVGREKLFF; CDR3 DNA: TGTGCCAGCAGTGAAGGAATTTCGGGGGTAGGACGCGAAAAACTGTTTTTT
V gene: TRBV11-1; clone size: .; D gene: .; J gene: TRBJ1-1; CDR3 protein: CASSLTQETEAFF; CDR3 DNA: TGTGCCAGCAGCTTAACTCAGGAAACTGAAGCTTTCTTT
V gene: TRBV7-9; clone size: .; D gene: .; J gene: TRBJ1-4; CDR3 protein: CASSYSGGPNEKLFF; CDR3 DNA: TGTGCCAGCAGCTATTCGGGAGGACCTAATGAAAAACTGTTTTTT
V gene: TRBV3-1/TRBV3-2; clone size: .; D gene: .; J gene: TRBJ1-1; CDR3 protein: CASSQRGGTEAFF; CDR3 DNA: TGTGCCAGCAGCCAAAGGGGCGGTACTGAAGCTTTCTTT
V gene: TRBV3-1/TRBV3-2; clone size: once; D gene: .; J gene: TRBJ1-1; CDR3 protein: CASNLGGPASNTEAFF; CDR3 DNA: TGTGCCAGCAACCTGGGGGGGCCAGCGTCAAACACTGAAGCTTTCTTT
V gene: TRBV30; clone size: once; D gene: .; J gene: TRBJ1-5; CDR3 protein: CAWSPENNQPQHF; CDR3 DNA: TGTGCCTGGAGTCCAGAAAACAATCAGCCCCAGCATTTT
V gene: TRBV5-1; clone size: .; D gene: .; J gene: TRBJ1-6; CDR3 protein: CASSLTTGLSNSPLHF; CDR3 DNA: TGCGCCAGCAGCTTGACCACAGGGCTAAGCAATTCACCCCTCCACTTT
V gene: TRBV30; clone size: few; D gene: TRBD2; J gene: TRBJ2-5; CDR3 protein: CAWSGPPSGRQETQYF; CDR3 DNA: TGTGCCTGGAGTGGCCCCCCTAGCGGGAGACAAGAGACCCAGTACTTC
V gene: TRBV27; clone size: .; D gene: TRBD2; J gene: TRBJ2-1; CDR3 protein: CASSPASGVGNEQFF; CDR3 DNA: TGTGCCAGCAGCCCGGCTAGCGGGGTGGGCAATGAGCAGTTCTTC
V gene: TRBV19; clone size: .; D gene: TRBD2; J gene: TRBJ2-3; CDR3 protein: CASTSGRGVTDTQYF; CDR3 DNA: TGTGCCAGTACCTCGGGGAGGGGAGTAACAGATACGCAGTATTTT
V gene: TRBV7-9; clone size: .; D gene: .; J gene: TRBJ2-2; CDR3 protein: CASSTNQGHGELFF; CDR3 DNA: TGTGCCAGCAGCACGAACCAGGGCCACGGGGAGCTGTTTTTT
V gene: TRBV7-2; clone size: .; D gene: .; J gene: TRBJ2-7; CDR3 protein: CASSLRLGNEQYF; CDR3 DNA: TGTGCCAGCAGCTTACGGCTCGGGAATGAGCAGTACTTC
V gene: TRBV30; clone size: .; D gene: TRBD1; J gene: TRBJ2-7; CDR3 protein: CAWSPRPGQGTLEQYF; CDR3 DNA: TGTGCCTGGAGTCCTCGCCCGGGACAGGGGACTTTAGAGCAGTACTTC
V gene: TRBV7-2; clone size: .; D gene: .; J gene: TRBJ1-5; CDR3 protein: CASSPGGEGPQHF; CDR3 DNA: TGTGCCAGCAGCCCGGGGGGGGAAGGGCCCCAGCATTTT
V gene: TRBV24-1; clone size: .; D gene: TRBD2; J gene: TRBJ2-1; CDR3 protein: CATSVVRSGLADYNEQFF; CDR3 DNA: TGTGCCACCAGTGTCGTTCGTTCGGGACTAGCAGACTACAATGAGCAGTTCTTC
V gene: TRBV12-5; clone size: .; D gene: .; J gene: TRBJ1-1; CDR3 protein: CASGPEWNTEAFF; CDR3 DNA: TGTGCTAGTGGCCCTGAGTGGAACACTGAAGCTTTCTTT
V gene: TRBV6-5; clone size: .; D gene: TRBD2; J gene: TRBJ2-7; CDR3 protein: CASSRGTSGSYEQYF; CDR3 DNA: TGTGCCAGCAGTCGCGGGACTAGCGGCTCCTACGAGCAGTACTTC
V gene: TRBV25-1; clone size: .; D gene: TRBD2; J gene: TRBJ2-7; CDR3 protein: CASRRGGSYEQYF; CDR3 DNA: TGTGCCAGCCGCCGGGGGGGCTCCTACGAGCAGTACTTC
V gene: TRBV28; clone size: .; D gene: .; J gene: TRBJ2-7; CDR3 protein: CASSSLFFYEQYF; CDR3 DNA: TGTGCCAGCAGTTCTCTATTTTTCTACGAGCAGTACTTC
V gene: TRBV15; clone size: .; D gene: .; J gene: TRBJ1-2; CDR3 protein: CATSLGGTGSWGYTF; CDR3 DNA: TGTGCCACCAGCCTCGGCGGGACGGGCTCCTGGGGCTACACCTTC
V gene: TRBV6-2/TRBV6-3; clone size: .; D gene: TRBD1; J gene: TRBJ2-3; CDR3 protein: CASSPRTGEDTQYF; CDR3 DNA: TGTGCCAGCAGTCCAAGGACAGGCGAGGATACGCAGTATTTT
V gene: TRBV11-2; clone size: .; D gene: .; J gene: TRBJ1-2; CDR3 protein: CASSSPETEYYGYTF; CDR3 DNA: TGTGCCAGCAGCTCCCCCGAGACAGAATACTATGGCTACACCTTC
V gene: TRBV2; clone size: .; D gene: .; J gene: TRBJ1-1; CDR3 protein: CATINTEAFF; CDR3 DNA: TGTGCCACTATAAACACTGAAGCTTTCTTT
V gene: TRBV29-1; clone size: .; D gene: TRBD1; J gene: TRBJ2-5; CDR3 protein: CSVFTWDREETQYF; CDR3 DNA: TGCAGCGTCTTTACCTGGGACAGGGAAGAGACCCAGTACTTC
V gene: TRBV11-2; clone size: .; D gene: .; J gene: TRBJ2-7; CDR3 protein: CASSEGSQQYF; CDR3 DNA: TGTGCCAGCAGCGAGGGATCCCAGCAGTACTTC
V gene: TRBV5-1; clone size: .; D gene: TRBD1; J gene: TRBJ1-1; CDR3 protein: CASSSGQSNTEAFF; CDR3 DNA: TGCGCCAGCAGCTCGGGACAGTCTAACACTGAAGCTTTCTTT
V gene: TRBV5-4; clone size: .; D gene: .; J gene: TRBJ1-1; CDR3 protein: CASSPQQGNTEAFF; CDR3 DNA: TGTGCCAGCAGCCCACAACAGGGGAACACTGAAGCTTTCTTT
V gene: TRBV6-1; clone size: .; D gene: .; J gene: TRBJ2-7; CDR3 protein: CASSEAIAGHYEQYF; CDR3 DNA: TGTGCCAGCAGTGAAGCGATCGCGGGGCACTACGAGCAGTACTTC
V gene: TRBV4-3; clone size: .; D gene: .; J gene: TRBJ1-2; CDR3 protein: CASSQDRRGSNGYTF; CDR3 DNA: TGCGCCAGCAGCCAAGATAGAAGGGGATCAAATGGCTACACCTTC
V gene: TRBV18; clone size: .; D gene: .; J gene: TRBJ1-6; CDR3 protein: CASSPAGSNSPLHF; CDR3 DNA: TGTGCCAGCTCACCGGCCGGGTCAAATTCACCCCTCCACTTT
V gene: TRBV7-2; clone size: .; D gene: .; J gene: TRBJ1-3; CDR3 protein: CASSFLSGNTIYF; CDR3 DNA: TGTGCCAGCAGCTTCCTGTCTGGAAACACCATATATTTT
V gene: TRBV16; clone size: .; D gene: .; J gene: TRBJ2-3; CDR3 protein: CASSQSYQSTDTQYF; CDR3 DNA: TGTGCCAGCAGCCAATCCTACCAAAGCACAGATACGCAGTATTTT
V gene: TRBV11-2; clone size: .; D gene: .; J gene: TRBJ2-5; CDR3 protein: CASSLVGGAVGETQYF; CDR3 DNA: TGTGCCAGCAGCTTAGTAGGTGGGGCCGTAGGAGAGACCCAGTACTTC
V gene: TRBV5-4; clone size: .; D gene: TRBD1; J gene: TRBJ1-2; CDR3 protein: CASFLRGTGYGYTF; CDR3 DNA: TGTGCCAGCTTCCTCCGGGGGACAGGGTATGGCTACACCTTC
V gene: TRBV29-1; clone size: .; D gene: .; J gene: TRBJ1-4; CDR3 protein: CSVEDPRRGEKLFF; CDR3 DNA: TGCAGCGTTGAAGATCCACGGCGAGGGGAAAAACTGTTTTTT
V gene: TRBV24-1; clone size: .; D gene: .; J gene: TRBJ2-3; CDR3 protein: CATSEPQGLLNTDTQYF; CDR3 DNA: TGTGCCACCAGTGAGCCGCAGGGACTGCTCAACACAGATACGCAGTATTTT
V gene: TRBV4-2; clone size: .; D gene: TRBD2; J gene: TRBJ2-1; CDR3 protein: CASSFRTSGGADEQFF; CDR3 DNA: TGTGCCAGCAGCTTCCGGACTAGCGGGGGGGCCGATGAGCAGTTCTTC